The 19 T cell receptor beta chains below all came from one sample that was sequenced in a study of Ad26.COV2.S vaccination and SARS-CoV-2 variants. The treatment here: about 20 received Ad26.COV2.S at low or high dose, single or two shots; 5 received placebo; per-sample allocation not given. Day 63 after the first injection of vaccine or placebo was the sampling time. The data were produced by immunoSEQ multiplex PCR, yet TCRdb's version contains in-frame clones alone and is incomplete. The sample carries about 320,000 clones, about 86% recorded once. The sequencing used peripheral blood, collected in a trial of Ad26.COV2.S vaccine versus placebo. Every receptor here comes from a person aged 18-65 years who received the Ad26.COV2.S COVID-19 vaccine or a placebo.

The J gene is TRBJ1-2, the V gene TRBV12-3 or TRBV12-4, with no clear D. This CDR3 region has 13 residues. V was pared by 3 bases and J by 3 bases, with 8 bases between. The CDR3 DNA follows: TGTGCCAGCAGTTTTGGCGGCGACTATGGCTACACCTTC. Protein sequence: CASSFGGDYGYTF.

This chain joins TRBV2 and TRBJ2-4; D not certain. Germline values: CDR1 SNHLY, CDR2 FYNNEI. CDR3 length: 12 amino acids. CDR3 coding DNA: TGTGCAACTGGGCTGGAAGAAAACATTCAGTACTTC. This sequence encodes CATGLEENIQYF. Based on the CDR3 plus reference TRBV2 and TRBJ2-4, the full variable domain is EPEVTQTPSHQVTQMGQEVILRCVPISNHLYFYWYRQILGQKVEFLVSFYNNEISEKSEIFDDQFSVERPDGSNFTLKIRSTKLEDSAMYFCATGLEENIQYFGAGTRLSVL.

The gene calls are TRBV7-6 and TRBJ1-3; perhaps TRBD1 as D (5 bases). The length of the CDR3 is 15 residues. With 1 base removed from V and 2 bases from J, the gap between germline ends came to 9 bases. Germline CDR1 is SGHVS and CDR2 is FNYEAQ. CDR3 in DNA: TGTGCCAGCAGCTTAGGAGGGGCGGCTGGAAACACCATATATTTT. Residues: CASSLGGAAGNTIYF.

This sequence joins TRBV5-6 and TRBJ2-3, with a possible D match to TRBD2 (7 bases). CDR1 SGHDT and CDR2 YYEEEE come from the germline V gene. The CDR3 spans 13 residues. Deletions cut 6 bases from V and 4 bases from J, with 12 bases between. CDR3 sequence reads: CASNQGRADTQYF. DNA of the CDR3: TGTGCCAGCAACCAGGGGAGGGCAGATACGCAGTATTTT.

V and J are TRBV11-2 and TRBJ2-1, with 10 positions matching TRBD2. Germline CDR1 is SGHAT and CDR2 is FQNNGV. Trimming removed 0 bases from V and 4 bases from J; junction bases left unmatched: 0. The length of the CDR3 is 15 residues. CDR3 loop: CASSLDSGGYNEQFF. The CDR3 coding sequence is TGTGCCAGCAGCTTAGATAGCGGGGGGTACAATGAGCAGTTCTTC.

The chain uses TRBV4-2 and TRBJ1-2; 10 bases align to TRBD1. The CDR3 has 14 amino acids. Germline CDR1 LGHNA, CDR2 YNFKEQ. The V and J ends lost 2 bases and 8 bases, in that order; junction bases with no gene match: 5. CDR3 sequence reads: CASSQTGTGAGYTF. CDR3 DNA sequence: TGTGCCAGCAGCCAAACCGGGACAGGGGCCGGCTACACCTTC.

V is TRBV6-5 and J is TRBJ2-3; no clear D. This CDR3 region has 14 residues. The V and J ends lost 2 bases and 0 bases respectively, with 6 bases between them. Per the germline V gene, CDR1 is MNHEY and CDR2 is SVGAGI. CDR3 amino acids: CASSYRDSTDTQYF. In nucleotides, the CDR3 is TGTGCCAGCAGTTACAGAGATAGCACAGATACGCAGTATTTT.

This clone was seen just once. The CDR3 protein is CASSFATGTSGHNEQFF. In nucleotides, the CDR3 is TGCGCCAGCAGCTTCGCCACCGGGACTAGCGGACACAATGAGCAGTTCTTC. The J gene is TRBJ2-1, the V gene TRBV5-1, with 11 bases that match TRBD2. This CDR3 region has 17 residues. Germline CDR1 is SGHRS and CDR2 is YFSETQ. The J segment lost 5 bases and the V segment lost 2 bases, leaving 9 bases of the junction unmatched.

In DNA form, the CDR3 reads TGTGCCAGCTCACCTGGGGCCCAACAACAGCCCCAGCATTTT. Its translation is CASSPGAQQQPQHF. This chain joins TRBV18 and TRBJ1-5, with a weak D call TRBD1 (5 bases). CDR1 KGHSH and CDR2 LQKENI come from the germline V gene. The CDR3 is 14 amino acids. The ends were cut back, 3 bases at V and 7 bases at J, with 13 bases in the middle.

J is TRBJ1-1 and V is TRBV14; 8 bases line up with TRBD1. Germline V CDR1 and CDR2: SGHDN, FVKESK. This CDR3 contains 14 residues. The trim removed 4 bases at V and 5 bases at J, leaving 6 bases unmatched. The chain's CDR3 is CASSPRTGLTEAFF. The CDR3 DNA reads as TGTGCCAGCAGCCCTCGGACAGGGCTGACTGAAGCTTTCTTT. Variable domain in full (rest from reference TRBV14 and TRBJ1-1): EAGVTQFPSHSVIEKGQTVTLRCDPISGHDNLYWYRRVMGKEIKFLLHFVKESKQDESGMPNNRFLAERTGGTYSTLKVQPAELEDSGVYFCASSPRTGLTEAFFGQGTRLTVV.

This rearrangement joins TRBV27 to TRBJ1-1; 7 positions match TRBD1. The CDR3 consists of 14 residues. The V gene end was trimmed by 6 bases and the J gene end by 11 bases; junction bases not matched to a gene: 15. Germline lookup yields CDR1 MNHEY and CDR2 SMNVEV (reference sequence). The CDR3 nucleotides read TGTGCCAGCAGCAGAGACAGGGCCGCCCTGATTGCTTTCTTT. Its protein is CASSRDRAALIAFF.

Concerning this clone: Other DNA variants within this sample encode the same CDR3. V gene TRBV3-1 (or the pseudogene TRBV3-2) combines with J gene TRBJ1-6, with unresolved D. The CDR3 spans 13 residues. The germline CDR1 and CDR2 sequences are LGHDT and YNNKEL (reference sequence). V was cut by 1 base and J by 8 bases, with 6 bases left in between. CDR3 nucleotide sequence: TGTGCCAGCAGCCAAGGGGGAGATTCACCCCTCCACTTT. This sequence encodes CASSQGGDSPLHF.

V is TRBV4-2 and J is TRBJ1-3, with 9 bases lining up with TRBD1. The trim removed 1 base at V and 3 bases at J, leaving 4 bases unmatched. Germline-derived CDR1 and CDR2 are LGHNA and YNFKEQ. This CDR3 spans 16 amino acids. The CDR3 loop is CASSQATGGDGNTIYF. The CDR3 DNA reads TGTGCCAGCAGCCAAGCGACAGGGGGGGATGGAAACACCATATATTTT.

The V gene is TRBV6-2 or TRBV6-3, the J gene TRBJ2-7, with D maybe TRBD1 (6 bases). Per germline, CDR1 MNHEY and CDR2 SVGEGT. Trimming stripped 4 bases from V and 3 bases from J, with 16 bases between. The CDR3 length is 15 residues. In DNA form, the CDR3 reads TGTGCCAGCAGTTCTCCCCTCCTGACAGGCTACGAGCAGTACTTC. Protein sequence: CASSSPLLTGYEQYF.

The chain couples TRBV4-1 to TRBJ2-7; TRBD2 aligns across 11 bases. V was pared by 0 bases and J by 2 bases, with 9 bases of the junction left unmatched. Germline CDR1 reads MGHRA; CDR2 reads YSYEKL. The CDR3 extends over 18 amino acids. The CDR3 coding sequence is TGCGCCAGCAGCCAAGATCGGGCTAGCGGGGGGCTAACCTACGAGCAGTACTTC. As protein: CASSQDRASGGLTYEQYF.

The chain joins TRBV10-3 to TRBJ2-3; 10 bases are shared with TRBD2. The germline gives CDR1 ENHRY, CDR2 SYGVKD. J gave up 2 bases and V 6 bases, and 5 bases lay outside the gene matches. This CDR3 comprises 15 residues. The CDR3 spells CAISSTSGVTDTQYF. In DNA form, the CDR3 reads TGTGCCATCAGCTCCACTAGCGGGGTCACAGATACGCAGTATTTT.

This clone was seen a single time. The rearrangement links TRBV6-5 to TRBJ2-7; 7 bases are shared with TRBD1. CDR1 is MNHEY and CDR2 is SVGAGI in the germline V gene. V dropped 6 bases and J dropped 7; count of bases not matched to a gene: 6. The CDR3 loop spans 12 amino acids. As DNA, the CDR3 is TGTGCCAGCAGCCAGGGACAGATAGAGCAGTACTTC. Its protein product is CASSQGQIEQYF.

V usage is TRBV10-3 and J usage is TRBJ1-6; D is perhaps TRBD1 (5 bases). Germline V gene sequence: CDR1 ENHRY, CDR2 SYGVKD. V lost 8 bases to trimming and J lost 8 bases, with 13 bases between them. The CDR3 spans 13 residues. The CDR3 here is CAIRSGGDSPLHF. DNA for the CDR3: TGTGCCATCCGTAGCGGGGGGGATTCACCCCTCCACTTT.

The table lists this clone with a count of one. The chain recombines TRBV9 with TRBJ1-1; possible D gene TRBD1, 5 bases. This CDR3 has 15 amino acids. The ends were cut back, 4 bases at V and 1 base at J, with 14 bases in the middle. Germline assignment: CDR1 SGDLS and CDR2 YYNGEE. The CDR3 coding sequence is TGTGCCAGCAGCCCGCGGGACCTTGGGAACACTGAAGCTTTCTTT. Translated, it gives CASSPRDLGNTEAFF.